These T cell receptor beta chains were read from a single sample in a study of response to subunit inactivated influenza vaccine. MiXCR was run by TCRdb on the RT-PCR reads, yielding one entry per CDR3 protein. The table lists 490,000 or so distinct CDR3 sequences, under 9% of them singletons. The sequencing used PBMCs from blood, collected less than 30 months after vaccination. The receptors derive from a man aged 50 to 75 who received an inactivated influenza vaccine. CDR3s include the opening cysteine and the closing phenylalanine or tryptophan. The D gene is left open where the match is weak. Clone size is shown for a subset of rows, as once, few, many or a class of expanded clone.

TRBJ2-2 TRBV10-3 many TRBD1 TGTGCCATCAGTCCCACCTGGACAGGGAGTTCGAACACCGGGGAGCTGTTTTTT CAISPTWTGSSNTGELFF
TRBJ2-3 TRBV4-3 many - TGCGCCAGCAGCCAAGATTGGGACAACTCCTATACGCAGTATTTT CASSQDWDNSYTQYF
TRBJ2-1 TRBV28 few - TGTGCCAGCAGACCCGGACAGCGGAGCTCCTACAATGAGCAGTTCTTC CASRPGQRSSYNEQFF
TRBJ2-1 TRBV4-3 - - TGCGCCAGCAGCTATCAGGGCCGTGATGAGCAGTTCTTC CASSYQGRDEQFF
TRBJ1-5 TRBV20-1 - TRBD1 TGCAGTGCTTCATTCGACAGGGGGAGCAATCAGCCCCAGCATTTT CSASFDRGSNQPQHF
TRBJ2-5 TRBV24-1 few - TGTGCCACCAGTGACCCCGGGTTCGCCTCGGGAAAAGAGACCCAGTACTTC CATSDPGFASGKETQYF
TRBJ2-3 TRBV2 - - TGTGCCAGCCGCGAGGGTCTAGCCCCAGATACGCAGTATTTT CASREGLAPDTQYF
TRBJ2-2 TRBV4-2 - TRBD2 TGTGCCAGCAGCCCCCTCCGACTAGCGGACACCGGGGAGCTGTTTTTT CASSPLRLADTGELFF
TRBJ2-5 TRBV20-1 - - TGCAGTGCCCTGACCCGCGCTGAGACCCAGTACTTC CSALTRAETQYF
TRBJ2-7 TRBV20-1 many - TGCAGTGCTAGAGATTTAGCAGCTATAACCTACGAGCAGTACTTC CSARDLAAITYEQYF
TRBJ1-5 TRBV6-1 few - TGTGCCAGCAGTGATGGTCTCTATAGCAATCAGCCCCAGCATTTT CASSDGLYSNQPQHF
TRBJ2-5 TRBV12-3/TRBV12-4 - - TGTGCCAGCAGCCCCTACCTTAAAGAGACCCAGTACTTC CASSPYLKETQYF
TRBJ2-1 TRBV18 many - TGTGCCAGCTCCCCCGCCAGGGAGTACAATGAGCAGTTCTTC CASSPAREYNEQFF
TRBJ2-3 TRBV6-1 few - TGTGCCAGCAACGAGGGGAAGGGGTATACGCAGTATTTT CASNEGKGYTQYF
TRBJ1-2 TRBV20-1 many TRBD1 TGCAGTGCTAACCCCCAGGGGGCAAACTATGGCTACACCTTC CSANPQGANYGYTF
TRBJ2-3 TRBV12-3/TRBV12-4 - - TGTGCCAGCAGTCGTGGGGGGGCGAGCGATACGCAGTATTTT CASSRGGASDTQYF
TRBJ2-1 TRBV29-1 few TRBD2 TGCAGCACTCTCGGGGGTCTAGCGGCCTACAATGAGCAGTTCTTC CSTLGGLAAYNEQFF
TRBJ2-1 TRBV29-1 many - TGCAGCGCTCGAGATCGGGGGCAGAATGAGCAGTTCTTC CSARDRGQNEQFF
TRBJ2-7 TRBV5-1 few - TGCGCCAGCAGCTTGAACTCCTTAGCTCTTTACGAGCAGTACTTC CASSLNSLALYEQYF
TRBJ2-1 TRBV6-1 few TRBD2 TGTGCCAGCAAGCGGCCTAGCGGTTCCTACAATGAGCAGTTCTTC CASKRPSGSYNEQFF
TRBJ2-7 TRBV7-9 few - TGTGCCAGCAGCTTCACAGGGAGCGACGAGCAGTACTTC CASSFTGSDEQYF
TRBJ2-2 TRBV5-1 many - TGCGCCAGCAGCCAAGACGCCGACAGAGGCACCGGGGAGCTGTTTTTT CASSQDADRGTGELFF
TRBJ2-1 TRBV28 - TRBD2 TGTGCCAGCAGCAGACTAGCAGATACCTACAATGAGCAGTTCTTC CASSRLADTYNEQFF
TRBJ1-4 TRBV4-1 many TRBD1 TGCGCCAGCAGCCAGGGACAGAGGGCAACTAATGAAAAACTGTTTTTT CASSQGQRATNEKLFF
TRBJ2-1 TRBV10-3 - TRBD1 TGTGCCATCAGTGAGTCGCCCGACAGGGCCTACAATGAGCAGTTCTTC CAISESPDRAYNEQFF
TRBJ2-7 TRBV30 - TRBD1 TGTGCACAACAGGGGCCCACCTACGAGCAGTACTTC CAQQGPTYEQYF
TRBJ1-5 TRBV11-2 - - TGTGCCAGCAGCTTCTCAGGGAACAATCAGCCCCAGCATTTT CASSFSGNNQPQHF
TRBJ2-4 TRBV4-2 many TRBD1 TGTGCCAGCAGCCAGGGTTGGACAGGGTTAGCCAAAAACATTCAGTACTTC CASSQGWTGLAKNIQYF
TRBJ1-3 TRBV5-1 - - TGCGCCAGCAGCTTGGAAGGAGGAAGCTCTGGAAACACCATATATTTT CASSLEGGSSGNTIYF
TRBJ2-3 TRBV3-1 once TRBD2 TGTGCCAGCAGCCAAGTCGAGCGGGGGGGCGGTGCAGATACGCAGTATTTT CASSQVERGGGADTQYF
TRBJ1-1 TRBV29-1 few - TGCAGTGCCTCAGAAAGGGGTGGCACTGAAGCTTTCTTT CSASERGGTEAFF
TRBJ2-7 TRBV4-3 few - TGCGCCAGCAGCCAGATCCACTCCTCCGAGCAGTACTTC CASSQIHSSEQYF
TRBJ2-3 TRBV5-1 many - TGCGCCAGCAGCTACCGACAAACAGATACGCAGTATTTT CASSYRQTDTQYF
TRBJ1-5 TRBV28 - - TGTGCCAGCAGTTTAACGGGGGAGAGCAATCAGCCCCAGCATTTT CASSLTGESNQPQHF
TRBJ2-1 TRBV9 many - TGTGCCAGCAGCGTACTGAGCGAGAGCTCCTACAATGAGCAGTTCTTC CASSVLSESSYNEQFF